These T cell receptor beta chains were read from a single sample in a study of Ad26.COV2.S vaccination and SARS-CoV-2 variants. The data were produced by immunoSEQ multiplex PCR, yet TCRdb's version contains in-frame clones alone and is incomplete. Of about 400,000 clones listed, about 89% are singletons. Sequences were derived from peripheral blood, sampled in a trial of Ad26.COV2.S vaccine versus placebo. Source of these receptors: a person aged 18 to 59 who received the Ad26.COV2.S COVID-19 vaccine or a placebo. The CDR3 runs from the conserved cysteine through the conserved F or W.

cdr3_length | v_call | cdr3_aa
13 | TRBV6-5 | CASSGTISEGYTF
17 | TRBV28 | CASSSPVGTSGSYEQYF
12 | TRBV12-3/TRBV12-4 | CASSTPGNTQYF
17 | TRBV4-1 | CASSPQPSGHLTDTQYF
14 | TRBV5-1 | CASSRQGSSYEQYF
16 | TRBV6-4 | CASSGLAGGFYNEQFF
14 | TRBV28 | CASRGENRPAEQYF
16 | TRBV28 | CASSGTRGNRNQPQHF
14 | TRBV5-1 | CASSSGTLNTEAFF
17 | TRBV7-6 | CASSLGTGAGFNEKLFF